This entry lists 25 T cell receptor beta chains sequenced from one sample in a study of neurological immune-mediated disorders (dated by TCRdb to about 2019). Library prep was done by 5' RACE. The instrument given in TCRdb is Illumina HiSeq 2500. Using fastp trimming at Q25 and MiXCR clonotype assembly, TCRdb reanalyzed the public sequencing data and kept in-frame beta chains. Entries are consolidated by CDR3 protein sequence, retaining the most common genes and DNA. For this sample there are tens of thousands of distinct CDR3 sequences; under 13% appear just once. The ten largest clones take up about 2% of the sample. The sequenced sample consisted of PBMCs. All receptors derive from a man in his forties in good health.

This clonotype appeared many times. The genes are TRBV5-1 and TRBJ1-4, with 7 bases lining up with TRBD1. Trimming cost V 3 bases and J 8 bases; bases outside gene matches: 10. Germline V gene lookup returns CDR1 SGHRS and CDR2 YFSETQ. CDR3 length equals 15 residues. The CDR3 nucleotides read TGCGCCAGCAGCTCATCGACAGGGATAGGGGAAAAACTGTTTTTT. Translation gives CASSSSTGIGEKLFF.

The chain combines TRBV7-9 with TRBJ2-5, with 14 bases aligning to TRBD2. The ends lost 5 bases at V and 1 base at J; junction bases unmatched: 3. The CDR3 is 16 amino acids. Looked up from germline, CDR1 is SEHNR and CDR2 is FQNEAQ (reference sequence). CDR3 in amino acids: CASSAGTSGGQETQYF. In DNA, the CDR3 is TGTGCCAGCAGCGCCGGGACTAGCGGGGGCCAAGAGACCCAGTACTTC.

In its sample, this clonotype was seen many times. This chain links TRBV2 with TRBJ2-2; 12 bases are shared with TRBD1. Germline assignment: CDR1 SNHLY and CDR2 FYNNEI. The junction had 8 bases not matched to a gene; V was cut back by 6 bases and J by 9 bases. This CDR3 is 15 amino acids long. CDR3 nucleotide sequence: TGTGCCAGCAGCCTCGGGACAGGGGGCTCTCGGGAGCTGTTTTTT. This gives the protein CASSLGTGGSRELFF.

J is TRBJ2-7 and V is TRBV18; 8 bases line up with TRBD2. Per the germline V gene, CDR1 is KGHSH and CDR2 is LQKENI. Trimming cost V 3 bases and J 1 base; bases outside gene matches: 8. This CDR3 is 16 amino acids long. Written as DNA, the CDR3 is TGTGCCAGCTCACCCCTGATAACTAGCGGATCCTACGAGCAGTACTTC. It codes for CASSPLITSGSYEQYF.

This clonotype was recorded at least ten times. The chain has TRBV29-1 and TRBJ2-3, with 7 positions matching TRBD2. Looked up from germline, CDR1 is SQVTM and CDR2 is ANQGSEA. V lost 4 bases and J lost 2; bases outside the gene matches: 3. The CDR3 covers 13 residues. The CDR3 sequence: CSVAGGNTDTQYF. The CDR3 DNA follows: TGCAGCGTTGCGGGGGGAAACACAGATACGCAGTATTTT.

This clonotype was counted at least ten times. The rearrangement uses TRBV20-1 and TRBJ2-3; TRBD2 aligns across 11 bases. Germline V gene data show CDR1 as DFQATT and CDR2 as SNEGSKA (reference sequence). This CDR3 has 14 amino acids. V trimming: 0 bases; J trimming: 4 bases; junction bases outside the gene matches: 0. This chain's CDR3 is CSARDSGRADTQYF. DNA of the CDR3: TGCAGTGCTAGAGATAGCGGGAGGGCAGATACGCAGTATTTT.

This clonotype was seen many times. This chain joins TRBV11-2 and TRBJ2-4, with TRBD2 as a possible D gene (6 bases). The CDR3 has 15 residues. V dropped 5 bases and J dropped 0 bases, with 11 bases sitting between them. Looked up from germline, CDR1 is SGHAT and CDR2 is FQNNGV. DNA for the CDR3: TGTGCCAGCAGCCTCGGGAGACTAGCCAAAAACATTCAGTACTTC. This sequence encodes CASSLGRLAKNIQYF.

This clonotype was recorded at least ten times. This chain uses TRBV9 with TRBJ2-1; 9 bases fit TRBD1. The CDR3 sequence is 16 residues long. V was clipped by 0 bases and J by 6 bases; unmatched bases: 7. CDR1 SGDLS and CDR2 YYNGEE come from the germline V gene. CDR3 amino acids: CASSVGSRDRVNEQFF. The CDR3 DNA reads as TGTGCCAGCAGCGTAGGGTCCCGGGACAGGGTCAATGAGCAGTTCTTC.

In its sample, this clonotype was seen many times. The chain's CDR3 is CASSPGRRNEQFF. The CDR3 DNA follows: TGTGCCAGCAGTCCGGGTCGAAGGAATGAGCAGTTCTTC. The chain is built from TRBV27 and TRBJ2-1; no clear D. This CDR3 spans 13 amino acids. V was shortened by 5 bases and J by 7 bases, with 12 bases between the two germline ends. CDR1 and CDR2 from the germline V gene are MNHEY and SMNVEV (reference sequence).

There are many counts of this clonotype. CDR3 residues: CSARPGWLPGWLAKNIQYF. Here the CDR3 DNA reads TGCAGTGCTAGACCAGGGTGGCTCCCGGGATGGTTAGCCAAAAACATTCAGTACTTC. The genes are TRBV20-1 and TRBJ2-4; TRBD1 or TRBD2 may be the D gene (5 bases each). V was cut by 2 bases and J by 0 bases, with 23 bases left in between. Germline V CDR1 and CDR2: DFQATT, SNEGSKA (reference sequence). This CDR3 is 19 amino acids long.

This clonotype was seen repeatedly, ten times or more. V usage is TRBV29-1 and J usage is TRBJ1-1; D unclear. This CDR3 region has 12 residues. V was trimmed by 3 bases and J by 1 base, leaving 6 bases between them. Looked up from germline, CDR1 is SQVTM and CDR2 is ANQGSEA. CDR3 bases: TGCAGCGTTGAGGCGGAGAACACTGAAGCTTTCTTT. Encoded protein: CSVEAENTEAFF.

This clonotype was detected ten times or more. The chain links TRBV20-1 to TRBJ2-1; 7 bases align to TRBD2. Germline loops: CDR1 DFQATT, CDR2 SNEGSKA (reference sequence). The CDR3 has 17 residues. V lost 3 bases, J lost 1 base, and 12 bases stayed unmatched. The CDR3 loop is CSASKAGIVRSYNEQFF. CDR3 coding DNA: TGCAGTGCTAGTAAAGCGGGAATCGTTCGATCCTACAATGAGCAGTTCTTC.

This clonotype appeared many times. The chain carries TRBV27 and TRBJ2-7, with D uncertain. CDR1 and CDR2 (germline): MNHEY, SMNVEV (reference sequence). The CDR3 totals 13 residues. V dropped 6 bases and J dropped 0 bases, with 9 bases sitting between them. In nucleotides, the CDR3 is TGTGCCAGCAGCCAAAGAGGCTCCTACGAGCAGTACTTC. Residues: CASSQRGSYEQYF.

This clonotype was seen a few times. This sequence joins TRBV20-1 and TRBJ1-4, with unresolved D. This CDR3 contains 15 residues. The germline V gene encodes CDR1 DFQATT and CDR2 SNEGSKA (reference sequence). Trimming left V 1 base short and J 3 bases short, with 12 bases between. CDR3 in amino acids: CSARVTAGANEKLFF. Written as DNA, the CDR3 is TGCAGTGCTAGAGTCACGGCTGGGGCTAATGAAAAACTGTTTTTT.

Ten or more counts support this clonotype. This chain links TRBV5-5 with TRBJ1-2; the match to TRBD1 covers 11 bases. Germline loops: CDR1 SGHKS, CDR2 YYEKEE (reference sequence). The CDR3 length is 16 residues. V shed 4 bases, J shed 3 bases, and the junction held 8 bases outside the gene matches. Here the CDR3 reads CASSRLRTGGDYGYTF. The CDR3 DNA is TGTGCCAGCAGCCGGCTGAGGACAGGGGGCGACTATGGCTACACCTTC.

This clonotype was picked up many times. This sequence joins TRBV7-9 and TRBJ2-1; TRBD2 matches 13 bases. From germline, CDR1 is SEHNR and CDR2 FQNEAQ (reference sequence). The CDR3 sequence is 17 residues long. J was trimmed by 2 bases and V by 4 bases; bases with no gene match: 5. CDR3 protein: CASSSMGTSGTYNEQFF. CDR3 DNA sequence: TGTGCCAGCAGCTCGATGGGGACTAGCGGGACCTACAATGAGCAGTTCTTC.

There are many counts of this clonotype. This chain joins TRBV5-1 and TRBJ2-5, with D tentatively TRBD1 or TRBD2 (5 bases each). The CDR3 covers 17 residues. V was clipped by 0 bases and J by 5 bases, with 20 bases between them. Per germline, CDR1 SGHRS and CDR2 YFSETQ. The chain's CDR3 is CASSLALGTPSGETQYF. The CDR3 nucleotides are TGCGCCAGCAGCTTGGCCTTAGGGACCCCGAGTGGCGAGACCCAGTACTTC.

Many counts were recorded for this clonotype. V usage is TRBV5-6 and J usage is TRBJ2-3; 8 bases are a match to TRBD2. The CDR3 sequence is 14 residues long. The ends lost 7 bases at V and 2 bases at J; junction bases unmatched: 6. The V gene's germline CDR1 is SGHDT and CDR2 YYEEEE. CDR3 loop: CASVGGGNTDTQYF. The CDR3 DNA sequence: TGTGCCAGCGTTGGCGGGGGGAACACAGATACGCAGTATTTT. Supplemented by reference TRBV5-6 and TRBJ2-3, the full variable domain reads DAGVTQSPTHLIKTRGQQVTLRCSPKSGHDTVSWYQQALGQGPQFIFQYYEEEERQRGNFPDRFSGHQFPNYSSELNVNALLLGDSALYLCASVGGGNTDTQYFGPGTRLTVL.

The table lists this clonotype with many counts. The rearrangement uses TRBV7-9 and TRBJ2-7; D is undetermined. The germline V gene has CDR1 SEHNR and CDR2 FQNEAQ (reference sequence). The CDR3 runs to 13 residues. The ends were cut back, 0 bases at V and 4 bases at J, with 7 bases in the middle. The CDR3 nucleotides are TGTGCCAGCAGCTTAGCAAAGTCATACGAGCAGTACTTC. Translated: CASSLAKSYEQYF.

This clonotype was counted at least ten times. V and J are TRBV6-5 and TRBJ1-1; D perhaps matches TRBD1 (5 bases). CDR1 is MNHEY, CDR2 SVGAGI, per germline. The CDR3 totals 14 residues. Trimming cost V 0 bases and J 3 bases, with 8 bases left between them. CDR3 nucleotides: TGTGCCAGCAGTTACTCACTAGGGGACACTGAAGCTTTCTTT. Its protein is CASSYSLGDTEAFF.

This chain links TRBV28 with TRBJ2-1, with TRBD2 matching 7 bases. Germline CDR1 and CDR2: MDHEN and SYDVKM. The CDR3 length is 13 residues. Germline trimming cut 10 bases from V and 12 bases from J; bases unmatched to any gene: 15. The CDR3 sequence: CATGLDPIKVQFF. The CDR3 bases are TGTGCCACCGGACTAGACCCAATAAAGGTGCAGTTCTTC.

This chain uses TRBV20-1 with TRBJ1-1; 8 nucleotides match TRBD1. Germline values: CDR1 DFQATT, CDR2 SNEGSKA (reference sequence). The CDR3 has 13 residues. J was trimmed by 1 base and V by 5 bases; bases with no gene match: 3. CDR3 DNA: TGCAGTGCTGGGGGACAGGCGAACACTGAAGCTTTCTTT. Its translation: CSAGGQANTEAFF.

This clonotype was found many times. The rearrangement uses TRBV6-5 and TRBJ1-1; no definite D call. V gave up 7 bases and J gave up 8 bases, with 14 bases separating them. The CDR3 consists of 12 residues. The germline CDR1 and CDR2 sequences are MNHEY and SVGAGI. CDR3 in amino acids: CASMRNSEEAFF. The CDR3 nucleotides read TGTGCCAGCATGAGGAACTCCGAAGAAGCTTTCTTT.

This clonotype has a count of ten or more. CDR3 sequence (DNA): TGCAGTGCGGGGACCGGGACAGTCTCGAATCAGCCCCAGCATTTT. Its translation is CSAGTGTVSNQPQHF. The chain is built from TRBV20-1 and TRBJ1-5; 7 bases map to TRBD1. Per the germline V gene, CDR1 is DFQATT and CDR2 is SNEGSKA (reference sequence). The CDR3 loop spans 15 amino acids. J was trimmed by 4 bases and V by 6 bases; bases with no gene match: 12.

This clonotype has a count of ten or more. V is TRBV5-1 and J is TRBJ1-2; no definite D call. Trimming left V 0 bases short and J 6 bases short, with 6 bases between. CDR1 and CDR2 (germline): SGHRS, YFSETQ. This CDR3 has 12 residues. The CDR3: CASSLGVDGYTF. In DNA, the CDR3 is TGCGCCAGCAGCTTGGGTGTGGATGGCTACACCTTC.